Listed below are T cell receptor beta chains from one sample, sequenced in a study of cytotoxic CD8 clonotypes in ibrutinib-treated CLL. Clones were sequenced by immunoSEQ multiplex PCR, and TCRdb holds only the in-frame ones, with some missing. The data contain about 140,000 clones, more than 85% of them seen just once; the ten biggest clones take up about 10%. The source was PBMCs, collected after 12 months of ibrutinib treatment. Receptors were obtained from a human donor with chronic lymphocytic leukemia. Both conserved end residues are part of each CDR3. A D gene is named only where the DNA matches it firmly. The listing skips clone size in some rows; elsewhere it reads once, few, many or a size class.

once	TRBD1	TRBV4-2	TRBJ2-3	CASSRFEGGSGTDTQYF	TGTGCCAGCAGCCGATTTGAAGGGGGCTCGGGCACAGATACGCAGTATTTT
.	.	TRBV27	TRBJ2-7	CASSRGLSTGSSYEQYF	TGTGCCAGCAGTCGGGGCCTCTCCACCGGGAGCTCCTACGAGCAGTACTTC
once	.	TRBV6-5	TRBJ2-5	CASSYSPSQETQYF	TGTGCCAGCAGTTACTCACCGTCCCAAGAGACCCAGTACTTC
.	.	TRBV4-3	TRBJ2-3	CASSQVVTDTQYF	TGCGCCAGCAGCCAAGTGGTCACAGATACGCAGTATTTT
once	.	TRBV27	TRBJ2-7	CASSPRFDRRSYEQYF	TGTGCCAGCAGTCCCCGTTTTGATAGACGATCCTACGAGCAGTACTTC
.	TRBD1	TRBV6-5	TRBJ2-7	CASRPDRAFHEQYF	TGTGCCAGCAGACCGGACAGGGCCTTCCACGAGCAGTACTTC
.	TRBD2	TRBV2	TRBJ2-3	CASSSGGLAGGGF	TGTGCCAGCAGTTCAGGAGGACTAGCGGGAGGAGGATTT
.	.	TRBV18	TRBJ1-1	CASSGDENTEAFF	TGTGCCAGCTCAGGGGACGAGAACACTGAAGCTTTCTTT
.	TRBD2	TRBV5-6	TRBJ2-5	CASSLRGEETQYF	TGTGCCAGCAGCTTGCGGGGGGAAGAGACCCAGTACTTC
once	TRBD2	TRBV7-3	TRBJ2-5	CASSPRSGSRETQYF	TGTGCCAGCAGCCCGCGGAGCGGGAGTAGGGAGACCCAGTACTTC
.	TRBD2	TRBV7-3	TRBJ2-3	CASSRGGTDTQYF	TGTGCCAGCAGCCGGGGGGGCACAGATACGCAGTATTTT
.	.	TRBV18	TRBJ2-1	CASSLQENEQFF	TGTGCCAGCTCACTACAGGAGAATGAGCAGTTCTTC
.	TRBD2	TRBV14	TRBJ2-1	CASSPWTSGTNEQFF	TGTGCCAGCAGCCCATGGACTAGCGGGACCAATGAGCAGTTCTTC
.	.	TRBV18	TRBJ2-2	CASSPERADTGELFF	TGTGCCAGCTCACCAGAGAGGGCGGACACCGGGGAGCTGTTTTTT
.	.	TRBV4-2	TRBJ1-4	CASSSRGGEKLFF	TGTGCCAGCAGCTCGAGGGGGGGTGAAAAACTGTTTTTT
once	.	TRBV9	TRBJ1-1	CASSAGTDGAFF	TGTGCCAGCAGCGCCGGAACCGACGGGGCTTTCTTT
.	.	TRBV5-1	TRBJ1-1	CASSLGRPNTEAFF	TGCGCCAGCAGCTTAGGACGACCGAACACTGAAGCTTTCTTT
once	.	TRBV19	TRBJ2-1	CASSLPGPRYNEQFF	TGTGCCAGTAGTCTGCCGGGACCTCGCTACAATGAGCAGTTCTTC
.	TRBD1	TRBV6-6	TRBJ1-2	CASVNRGRGYGYTF	TGTGCCAGCGTAAATAGGGGGCGCGGCTATGGCTACACCTTC
.	.	TRBV7-3	TRBJ1-1	CASSSQGSGSGEAFF	TGTGCCAGCAGCTCCCAGGGATCGGGATCTGGGGAAGCTTTCTTT
.	.	TRBV11-3	TRBJ2-5	CASSPGQGGNQETQYF	TGTGCCAGCAGCCCCGGCCAGGGCGGGAACCAAGAGACCCAGTACTTC
.	.	TRBV28	TRBJ2-7	CASSNPGTHYEQYF	TGTGCCAGTTCGAATCCCGGGACACACTACGAGCAGTACTTC
.	.	TRBV29-1	TRBJ1-1	CSVEGGVNTEAFF	TGCAGCGTTGAAGGAGGAGTGAACACTGAAGCTTTCTTT
.	.	TRBV25-1	TRBJ1-4	CASSVTGDPGEKLFF	TGTGCCAGCAGTGTGACAGGTGACCCGGGGGAAAAACTGTTTTTT
.	.	TRBV25-1	TRBJ2-7	CASSGWTVSYEQYF	TGTGCCAGCAGTGGTTGGACAGTTTCCTACGAGCAGTACTTC
.	.	TRBV18	TRBJ2-7	CASSRETGSSYEQYF	TGTGCCAGCTCACGAGAGACAGGTAGCTCCTACGAGCAGTACTTC
.	TRBD1	TRBV28	TRBJ2-7	CASTPIGGFYEQYF	TGTGCCAGCACTCCTATAGGGGGCTTCTACGAGCAGTACTTC
.	TRBD1	TRBV19	TRBJ1-3	CASTLGQGPGNTIYF	TGTGCCAGTACCCTAGGACAGGGGCCTGGAAACACCATATATTTT
.	TRBD1	TRBV6-5	TRBJ1-3	CASSSAQGVLNTIYF	TGTGCCAGCAGTTCGGCCCAGGGGGTTCTAAACACCATATATTTT
.	TRBD1	TRBV4-3	TRBJ1-4	CASSQDIGGGEKLFF	TGCGCCAGCAGCCAAGATATAGGGGGCGGTGAAAAACTGTTTTTT
.	TRBD2	TRBV7-2	TRBJ2-3	CASRREASGRFADTQYF	TGTGCCAGCAGACGAGAGGCTAGCGGGAGGTTCGCAGATACGCAGTATTTT
once	.	TRBV27	TRBJ2-7	CASSLGMGQYEQYF	TGTGCCAGCAGTTTGGGGATGGGCCAGTACGAGCAGTACTTC
few	.	TRBV9	TRBJ1-2	CASSNREHYGYTF	TGTGCCAGCAGCAACAGGGAACACTATGGCTACACCTTC
.	.	TRBV28	TRBJ1-4	CASSLRGANEKLFF	TGTGCCAGCAGTTTAAGGGGAGCTAATGAAAAACTGTTTTTT
.	TRBD1	TRBV6-5	TRBJ1-4	CASSYYRDSEKLFF	TGTGCCAGCAGTTACTACAGGGACAGCGAAAAACTGTTTTTT
.	.	TRBV19	TRBJ1-2	CASSITSGAAGYTF	TGTGCCAGTAGTATAACCTCGGGGGCTGCTGGCTACACCTTC
once	.	TRBV5-1	TRBJ2-2	CASSLGGPGELFF	TGCGCCAGCAGCTTGGGAGGGCCCGGGGAGCTGTTTTTT
.	.	TRBV28	TRBJ1-2	CASRSDRPNYGYTF	TGTGCCAGCAGATCAGACAGGCCTAACTATGGCTACACCTTC
.	.	TRBV5-1	TRBJ1-1	CASSFELVNTEAFF	TGCGCCAGCAGCTTCGAGCTAGTGAACACTGAAGCTTTCTTT
.	.	TRBV7-3	TRBJ1-3	CASSFGGDSGNTIYF	TGTGCCAGCAGCTTCGGCGGAGACTCTGGAAACACCATATATTTT
.	.	TRBV28	TRBJ1-1	CASSFRITEAFF	TGTGCCAGCAGTTTTCGGATCACTGAAGCTTTCTTT
.	.	TRBV29-1	TRBJ1-4	CSPQESAGPNEKLFF	TGCAGCCCACAGGAGTCGGCAGGCCCTAATGAAAAACTGTTTTTT
.	TRBD2	TRBV15	TRBJ2-5	CATSGDQAGAGETQYF	TGTGCCACCAGCGGGGATCAAGCGGGAGCGGGGGAGACCCAGTACTTC
.	.	TRBV5-1	TRBJ2-7	CASSQGQSYEQYF	TGCGCCAGCAGCCAGGGCCAGTCCTACGAGCAGTACTTC
.	.	TRBV27	TRBJ1-5	CASSSNTEPQPQHF	TGTGCCAGCAGTTCTAACACTGAACCTCAGCCCCAGCATTTT
.	.	TRBV28	TRBJ1-3	CASTTGGEGGNTIYF	TGTGCCAGCACCACTGGGGGAGAGGGTGGAAACACCATATATTTT
.	.	TRBV30	TRBJ2-1	CAWSPTRNTYNEQFF	TGTGCCTGGAGCCCTACCCGAAACACCTACAATGAGCAGTTCTTC
.	TRBD2	TRBV19	TRBJ2-3	CASSTASGRAADTQYF	TGTGCCAGTAGTACGGCTAGCGGGAGGGCCGCAGATACGCAGTATTTT
.	.	TRBV5-4	TRBJ2-6	CASSLGARKSSGANVLTF	TGTGCCAGCAGCTTGGGTGCCCGCAAGAGCTCTGGGGCCAACGTCCTGACTTTC
.	TRBD1	TRBV7-8	TRBJ1-4	CASSLRTGFGEKLFF	TGTGCCAGCAGCTTAAGGACAGGGTTCGGTGAAAAACTGTTTTTT
.	.	TRBV7-8	TRBJ1-5	CASSFEGVAQPQHF	TGTGCCAGCAGCTTTGAAGGGGTCGCGCAGCCCCAGCATTTT
.	.	TRBV4-1	TRBJ1-5	CASSPGNQPQHF	TGCGCCAGCAGCCCCGGAAATCAGCCCCAGCATTTT
few	TRBD1	TRBV7-3	TRBJ1-5	CASSSQGDQPQHF	TGTGCCAGCAGCTCTCAGGGGGATCAGCCCCAGCATTTT
.	.	TRBV10-3	TRBJ1-5	CAISNTGQPQHF	TGTGCCATCAGCAATACGGGACAGCCCCAGCATTTT
.	TRBD1	TRBV28	TRBJ1-4	CASTGQGGKLFF	TGTGCCAGCACGGGACAGGGCGGAAAACTGTTTTTT
.	.	TRBV11-2	TRBJ1-1	CASSLQGHTEAFF	TGTGCCAGCAGCTTACAGGGCCACACTGAAGCTTTCTTT
few	TRBD1	TRBV27	TRBJ1-2	CASSSPGQGLYGYTF	TGTGCCAGCAGTTCACCGGGACAGGGCCTCTATGGCTACACCTTC
.	.	TRBV9	TRBJ2-1	CATAGTPENEQFF	TGTGCCACCGCGGGGACACCGGAAAATGAGCAGTTCTTC
.	.	TRBV7-3	TRBJ2-1	CASSPNGLYNEQFF	TGTGCCAGCAGCCCGAACGGTCTTTACAATGAGCAGTTCTTC
.	.	TRBV5-6	TRBJ1-5	CASSLGWEKPQHF	TGTGCCAGCAGCTTGGGTTGGGAGAAGCCCCAGCATTTT